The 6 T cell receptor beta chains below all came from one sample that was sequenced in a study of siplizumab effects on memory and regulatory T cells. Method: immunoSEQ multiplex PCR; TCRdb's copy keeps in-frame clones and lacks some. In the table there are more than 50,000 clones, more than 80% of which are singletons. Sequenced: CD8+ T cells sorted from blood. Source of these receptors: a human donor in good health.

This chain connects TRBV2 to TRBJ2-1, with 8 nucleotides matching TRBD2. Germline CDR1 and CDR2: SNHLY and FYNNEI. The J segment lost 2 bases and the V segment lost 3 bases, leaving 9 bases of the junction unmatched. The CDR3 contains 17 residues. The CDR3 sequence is CASSEGLELEPYNEQFF. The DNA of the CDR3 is TGTGCCAGCAGTGAGGGACTAGAACTTGAACCCTACAATGAGCAGTTCTTC. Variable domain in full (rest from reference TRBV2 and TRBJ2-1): EPEVTQTPSHQVTQMGQEVILRCVPISNHLYFYWYRQILGQKVEFLVSFYNNEISEKSEIFDDQFSVERPDGSNFTLKIRSTKLEDSAMYFCASSEGLELEPYNEQFFGPGTRLTVL.

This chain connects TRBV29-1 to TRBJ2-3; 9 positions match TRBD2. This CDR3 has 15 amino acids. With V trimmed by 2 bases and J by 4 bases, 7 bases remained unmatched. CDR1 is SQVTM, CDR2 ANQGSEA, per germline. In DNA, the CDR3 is TGCAGCGTTGAACTTCTAGCGGGAAAAGCAGATACGCAGTATTTT. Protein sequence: CSVELLAGKADTQYF.

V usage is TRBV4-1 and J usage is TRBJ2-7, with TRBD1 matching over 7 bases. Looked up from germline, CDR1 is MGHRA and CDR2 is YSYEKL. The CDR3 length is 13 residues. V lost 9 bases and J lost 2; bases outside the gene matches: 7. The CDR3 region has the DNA TGCGCCAGTCGGGACAGTTCGACCTACGAGCAGTACTTC. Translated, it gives CASRDSSTYEQYF.

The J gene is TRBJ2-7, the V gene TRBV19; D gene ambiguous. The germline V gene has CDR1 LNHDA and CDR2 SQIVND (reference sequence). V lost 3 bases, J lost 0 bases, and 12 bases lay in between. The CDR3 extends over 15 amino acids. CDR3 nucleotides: TGTGCCAGTAGTATCCGGGCCCTGAGCTCCTACGAGCAGTACTTC. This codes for CASSIRALSSYEQYF.

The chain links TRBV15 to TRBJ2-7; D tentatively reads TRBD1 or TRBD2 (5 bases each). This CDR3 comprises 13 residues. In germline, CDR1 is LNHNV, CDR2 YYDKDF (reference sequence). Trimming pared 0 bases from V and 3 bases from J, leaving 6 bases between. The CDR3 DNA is TGTGCCACCAGCAGAGATGGGGGCTACGAGCAGTACTTC. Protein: CATSRDGGYEQYF.

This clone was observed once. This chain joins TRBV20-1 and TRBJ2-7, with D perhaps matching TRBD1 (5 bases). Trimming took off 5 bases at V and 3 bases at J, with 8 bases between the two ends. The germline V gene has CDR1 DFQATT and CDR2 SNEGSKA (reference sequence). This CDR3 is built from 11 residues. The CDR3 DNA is TGCAGTGCTGATCAGGGCTACGAGCAGTACTTC. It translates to CSADQGYEQYF.